Each of the 5 T cell receptor beta chains below was sequenced from the same sample in a study of blood T cell repertoires in COVID-19. The data were produced by immunoSEQ multiplex PCR, yet TCRdb's version contains in-frame clones alone and is incomplete. Among under 250,000 clones listed, 80% to 90% were seen once. Sequenced sample: peripheral blood. These receptors were collected from a man aged 50 or older with acute or convalescent COVID-19.

This chain joins TRBV27 and TRBJ2-2, with a weak D call TRBD2 (7 bases). Per germline, CDR1 MNHEY and CDR2 SMNVEV (reference sequence). The CDR3 sequence is 14 residues long. The V end was cut by 6 bases, the J end by 7 bases, with 15 bases between. In DNA, the CDR3 is TGTGCCAGCAGAATAGGGGGGAGGGGCGGGGAGCTGTTTTTT. Its translation: CASRIGGRGGELFF.

The chain employs TRBV19 and TRBJ1-1, with D unclear. Trimming removed 1 base from V and 0 bases from J, with 3 bases in between. The CDR3 is 13 amino acids. CDR1 is LNHDA, CDR2 SQIVND, per germline (reference sequence). The CDR3 region has the DNA TGTGCCAGTAGTATAGCTGTGAACACTGAAGCTTTCTTT. Protein: CASSIAVNTEAFF. Together with reference TRBV19 and TRBJ1-1, the CDR3 gives the full variable domain: DGGITQSPKYLFRKEGQNVTLSCEQNLNHDAMYWYRQDPGQGLRLIYYSQIVNDFQKGDIAEGYSVSREKKESFPLTVTSAQKNPTAFYLCASSIAVNTEAFFGQGTRLTVV.

CDR3 sequence reads: CASSQGQLPQPQHF. The CDR3 coding sequence is TGTGCCAGCAGTCAGGGACAGCTCCCTCAGCCCCAGCATTTT. The V gene is TRBV3-1 (or the pseudogene TRBV3-2), the J gene TRBJ1-5, with 7 bases lining up with TRBD1. This CDR3 contains 14 residues. Germline V CDR1 and CDR2: LGHDT, YNNKEL (reference sequence). J lost 6 bases, V lost 6 bases, and 8 bases had no gene match.

DNA for the CDR3: TGTGCCAGCAGCTTCCCCGAGCCTGAGCAGTACTTC. This gives the protein CASSFPEPEQYF. This chain uses TRBV28 with TRBJ2-7; no clear D gene. Looked up from germline, CDR1 is MDHEN and CDR2 is SYDVKM. The CDR3 is 12 residues long. Trimming left V 6 bases short and J 7 bases short, with 13 bases between.

This clone appeared a single time. For the CDR3, the DNA is TGTGCCAGCAGTGGAACAAATCCGGGACAGAGAGTTCTTAGCAATCAGCCCCAGCATTTT. Protein: CASSGTNPGQRVLSNQPQHF. The V gene is TRBV6-1, the J gene TRBJ1-5; 7 bases agree with TRBD1. The J segment lost 0 bases and the V segment lost 4 bases, leaving 18 bases of the junction unmatched. Germline loops: CDR1 MNHNS, CDR2 SASEGT. The CDR3 is 20 residues long.